The present T cell receptor beta chain was sequenced within a study of cytotoxic CD8 clonotypes in ibrutinib-treated CLL. Sequenced by immunoSEQ multiplex PCR; TCRdb stores in-frame clones only, minus some. Of 5,500 or so clones listed, roughly 70% are singletons. CDR1 and CDR2 from the germline V gene are SGHDT and YYEEEE. The CDR3 has 18 amino acids. With V trimmed by 1 base and J by 5 bases, 10 bases remained unmatched. V gene TRBV5-6 combines with J gene TRBJ2-1, with 12 positions matching TRBD2. This clonotype was sampled from a human donor with chronic lymphocytic leukemia. Sample: PBMCs, taken before ibrutinib treatment. CDR3 DNA: TGTGCCAGCAGCTTGCGACTAGCGGGGGCCCTTGGGAACAATGAGCAGTTCTTC. Translating gives CASSLRLAGALGNNEQFF.